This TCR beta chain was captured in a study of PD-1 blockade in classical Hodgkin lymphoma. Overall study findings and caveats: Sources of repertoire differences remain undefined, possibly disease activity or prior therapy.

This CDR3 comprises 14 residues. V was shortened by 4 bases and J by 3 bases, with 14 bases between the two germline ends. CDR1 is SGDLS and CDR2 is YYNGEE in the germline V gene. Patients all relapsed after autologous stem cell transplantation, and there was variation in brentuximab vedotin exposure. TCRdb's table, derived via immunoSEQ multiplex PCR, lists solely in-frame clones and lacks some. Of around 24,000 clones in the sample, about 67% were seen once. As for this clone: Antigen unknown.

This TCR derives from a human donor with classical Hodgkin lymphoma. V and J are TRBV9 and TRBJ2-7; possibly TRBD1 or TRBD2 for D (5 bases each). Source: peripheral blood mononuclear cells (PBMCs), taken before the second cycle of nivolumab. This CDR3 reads CASSLGHGGYEQYF. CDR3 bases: TGTGCCAGCAGCCTAGGGCATGGGGGCTACGAGCAGTACTTC.